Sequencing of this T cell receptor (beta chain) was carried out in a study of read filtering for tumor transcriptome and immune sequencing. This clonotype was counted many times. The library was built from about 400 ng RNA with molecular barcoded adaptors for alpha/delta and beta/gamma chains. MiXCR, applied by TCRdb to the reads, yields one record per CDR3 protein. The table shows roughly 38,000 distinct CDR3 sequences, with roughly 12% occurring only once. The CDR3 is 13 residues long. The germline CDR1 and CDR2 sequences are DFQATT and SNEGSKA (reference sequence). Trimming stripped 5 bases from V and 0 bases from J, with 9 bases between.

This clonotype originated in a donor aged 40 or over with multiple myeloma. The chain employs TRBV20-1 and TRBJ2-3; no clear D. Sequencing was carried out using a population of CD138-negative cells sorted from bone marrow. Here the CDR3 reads CSAAPASTDTQYF. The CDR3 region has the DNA TGCAGTGCTGCGCCTGCGAGCACAGATACGCAGTATTTT.